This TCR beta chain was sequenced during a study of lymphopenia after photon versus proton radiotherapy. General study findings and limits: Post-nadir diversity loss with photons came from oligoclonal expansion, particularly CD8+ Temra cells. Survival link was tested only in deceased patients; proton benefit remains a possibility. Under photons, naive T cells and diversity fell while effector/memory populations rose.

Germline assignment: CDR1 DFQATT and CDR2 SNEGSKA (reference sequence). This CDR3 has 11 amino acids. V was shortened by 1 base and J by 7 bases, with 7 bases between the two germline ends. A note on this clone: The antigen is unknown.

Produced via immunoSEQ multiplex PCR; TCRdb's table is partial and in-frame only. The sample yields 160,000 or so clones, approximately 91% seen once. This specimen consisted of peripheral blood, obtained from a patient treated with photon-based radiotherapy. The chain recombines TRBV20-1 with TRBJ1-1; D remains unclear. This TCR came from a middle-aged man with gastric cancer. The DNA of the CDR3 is TGCAGTGCTAGAGGGGAAATTGAAGCTTTCTTT. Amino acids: CSARGEIEAFF.